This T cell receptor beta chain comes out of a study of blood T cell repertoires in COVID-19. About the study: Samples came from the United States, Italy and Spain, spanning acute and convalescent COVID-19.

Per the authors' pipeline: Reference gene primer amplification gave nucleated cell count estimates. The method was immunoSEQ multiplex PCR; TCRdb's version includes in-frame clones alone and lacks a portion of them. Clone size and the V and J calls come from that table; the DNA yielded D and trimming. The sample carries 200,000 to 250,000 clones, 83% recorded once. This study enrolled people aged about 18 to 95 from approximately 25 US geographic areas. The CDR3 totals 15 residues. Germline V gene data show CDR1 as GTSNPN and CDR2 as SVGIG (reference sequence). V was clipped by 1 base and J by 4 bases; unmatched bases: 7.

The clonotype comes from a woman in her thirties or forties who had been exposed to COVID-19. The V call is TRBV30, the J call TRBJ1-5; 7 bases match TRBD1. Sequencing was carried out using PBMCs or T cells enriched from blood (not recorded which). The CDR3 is CAWSGQGIGNQPQHF. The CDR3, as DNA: TGTGCCTGGAGTGGACAGGGAATCGGTAATCAGCCCCAGCATTTT.